The sequence of this T cell receptor beta chain was determined in a study of blood T cell repertoires in COVID-19. Turning to the study itself: Nucleic acid was either cDNA or gDNA, and it came from T cells, B-cell-depleted T cells, or PBMCs.

Profiled with immunoSEQ multiplex PCR; TCRdb holds only in-frame clones, not every one. The sample consists of hundreds of thousands of clones, approximately 90% of them appearing once. The ends lost 1 base at V and 7 bases at J; junction bases unmatched: 8. The germline V gene has CDR1 SGDLS and CDR2 YYNGEE. The length of the CDR3 is 15 residues. The TCR sequence derives from a woman aged 18-30 years with acute or convalescent COVID-19. The sequencing sample was made of peripheral blood. The chain links TRBV9 to TRBJ1-2; 9 bases line up with TRBD1. CDR3 protein: CASSVYSDRGGGYTF. CDR3 nucleotides: TGTGCCAGCAGCGTATATTCTGACAGGGGGGGTGGCTACACCTTC.